This TCR beta chain was obtained from a study of T cells in Graves' hyperthyroidism and ophthalmopathy. Study-wide results and limits: Most thyroid clonotypes that were expanded above 0.001 also turned up in blood.

RNA transcripts provided the source from which TCR beta CDR3 regions were amplified. The TCR CDR3 first-round RT-PCR relied on the HTBI primer set. TCRdb reprocessed the multiplex PCR reads with MiXCR, giving one entry per CDR3 protein. This table holds fewer than 750,000 distinct CDR3 sequences, around 42% found once. A patient was excluded if there was uncontrolled infection, other autoimmune disease, pregnancy or lactation. Concerning this clonotype itself: Its antigen is still unknown.

Sample: peripheral blood or thyroid tissue (not recorded which). This clonotype was sampled from a young woman with Graves' hyperthyroidism.

The CDR3 nucleotides read TGTGCCATCAGTGGGCGGGACTCTGGAAACACCATATATTTT. It is translated as CAISGRDSGNTIYF. This rearrangement joins TRBV10-3 to TRBJ1-3, with D uncertain. From germline, CDR1 is ENHRY and CDR2 SYGVKD. The CDR3 is made up of 14 amino acids. V lost 4 bases and J 0 bases, leaving 7 bases between the germline ends.